This T cell receptor beta chain was sequenced during a study of post-analysis software for immune sequencing data. Study summary: Both relapsing-remitting and secondary progressive multiple sclerosis featured among the disease courses, as did progressive-relapsing multiple sclerosis. General study findings and limits: F measure clustering grouped samples strongly by preparation batch. Significantly lower normalized Chao1 diversity was seen in multiple sclerosis patients than in controls.

Included in the TCR beta cDNA libraries were unique molecular identifiers. TCRdb recomputed calls from the PCR reads with MiXCR, one row per CDR3 protein. The data contain hundreds of thousands of distinct CDR3 sequences, about 27% of them singletons. Regarding this clonotype: Its antigen is still unknown.

The receptor comes from a girl aged 10 to 17 with multiple sclerosis. Sequencing was done on a sample of blood.

CDR3 sequence: CAIRGSGSGDEQFF. As DNA, the CDR3 is TGTGCCATCAGGGGTAGCGGGAGTGGGGATGAGCAGTTCTTC. The chain carries TRBV10-3 and TRBJ2-1; 9 nucleotides match TRBD2. Per germline, CDR1 ENHRY and CDR2 SYGVKD. CDR3 length: 14 residues. The V segment lost 6 bases and the J segment 8 bases; nucleotides outside the gene matches: 8.